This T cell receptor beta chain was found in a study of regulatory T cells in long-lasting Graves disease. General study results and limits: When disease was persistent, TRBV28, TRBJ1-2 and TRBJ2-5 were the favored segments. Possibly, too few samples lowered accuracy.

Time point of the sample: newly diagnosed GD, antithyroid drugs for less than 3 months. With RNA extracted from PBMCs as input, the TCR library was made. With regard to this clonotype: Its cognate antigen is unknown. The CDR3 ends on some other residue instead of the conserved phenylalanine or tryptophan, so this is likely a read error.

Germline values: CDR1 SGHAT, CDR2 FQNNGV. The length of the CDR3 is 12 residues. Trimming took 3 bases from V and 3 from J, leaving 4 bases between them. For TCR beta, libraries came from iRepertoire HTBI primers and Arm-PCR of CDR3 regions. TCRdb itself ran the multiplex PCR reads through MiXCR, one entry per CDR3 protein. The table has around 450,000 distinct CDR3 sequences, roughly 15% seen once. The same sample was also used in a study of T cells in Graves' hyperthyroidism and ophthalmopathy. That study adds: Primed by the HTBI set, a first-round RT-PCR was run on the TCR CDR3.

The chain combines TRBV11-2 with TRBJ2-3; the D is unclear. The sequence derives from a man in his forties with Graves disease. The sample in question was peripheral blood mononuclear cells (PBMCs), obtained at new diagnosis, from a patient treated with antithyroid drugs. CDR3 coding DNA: TGTGCCAGCAGCTTCGGAACAGATACGCAGTATCTG. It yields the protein CASSFGTDTQYL.